The 22 T cell receptor beta chains given below trace back to one sample, sequenced in a study of shared clonotypes between healthy human individuals. Data came from immunoSEQ multiplex PCR; TCRdb stores just in-frame clones and leaves some out. This sample has 950,000 to 1,100,000 clones, with roughly 70% found just once. Sequencing was done on a sample of memory CD4+ T cells sorted from blood. Subset of the sample: CD45RA-negative fraction. These receptors came from a young man in good health.

V gene TRBV6-1 combines with J gene TRBJ2-7; 9 bases are shared with TRBD1. The CDR3 is 16 residues long. Germline values: CDR1 MNHNS, CDR2 SASEGT. The V segment lost 1 base and the J segment 2 bases; nucleotides outside the gene matches: 6. The CDR3 here is CASSEVLTGGPYEQYF. In DNA form, the CDR3 reads TGTGCCAGCAGTGAAGTTTTGACAGGGGGTCCCTACGAGCAGTACTTC.

This clone has just a few counts. This chain connects TRBV27 to TRBJ1-4; no reliable D call. The CDR3 extends over 15 amino acids. CDR1 is MNHEY and CDR2 is SMNVEV in the germline V gene (reference sequence). V was clipped by 2 bases and J by 5 bases, with 12 bases between them. DNA for the CDR3: TGTGCCAGCAGTTTAAGGCGGCAGTCAAATGAAAAACTGTTTTTT. It codes for CASSLRRQSNEKLFF.

The chain's CDR3 is CASSDGRPLTDTQYF. The DNA for the CDR3 is TGTGCCAGCAGTGACGGACGGCCCCTCACAGATACGCAGTATTTT. This chain joins TRBV2 and TRBJ2-3, with D hard to call. In germline, CDR1 is SNHLY, CDR2 FYNNEI. V was cut by 3 bases and J by 2 bases, with 12 bases left in between. This CDR3 has 15 residues.

The chain combines TRBV30 with TRBJ2-3, with D perhaps matching TRBD2 (5 bases). In germline, CDR1 is GTSNPN, CDR2 SVGIG (reference sequence). Trimming pared 2 bases from V and 3 bases from J, leaving 12 bases between. CDR3 size: 14 residues. DNA for the CDR3: TGTGCCTGGAGTAGAATAGCGTATACAGATACGCAGTATTTT. Protein product: CAWSRIAYTDTQYF.

The gene calls are TRBV2 and TRBJ2-1; 12 bases are shared with TRBD2. CDR1 SNHLY and CDR2 FYNNEI come from the germline V gene. V dropped 8 bases and J dropped 5; count of bases not matched to a gene: 10. The CDR3 is made up of 16 amino acids. This CDR3 reads CASQFSTSGRNNEQFF. CDR3 nucleotides: TGTGCCAGCCAATTCTCTACTAGCGGGAGGAACAATGAGCAGTTCTTC.

The rearrangement joins TRBV6-6 to TRBJ2-7, with TRBD2 matching over 8 bases. CDR3 length equals 13 residues. From germline, CDR1 is MNHNY and CDR2 SVGAGI (reference sequence). J was trimmed by 3 bases and V by 5 bases; bases with no gene match: 3. CDR3 protein: CASSRGGDYEQYF. CDR3 DNA: TGTGCCAGCAGTCGGGGGGGAGACTACGAGCAGTACTTC.

The DNA of the CDR3 is TGTGCCAGTAGTTGGGACAGAGAGAACACTGAAGCTTTCTTT. This codes for CASSWDRENTEAFF. This chain joins TRBV19 and TRBJ1-1; 7 bases match TRBD1. Germline V gene data show CDR1 as LNHDA and CDR2 as SQIVND (reference sequence). Trimming at V came to 5 bases and at J to 1 base, leaving 4 bases not matched to a gene. The CDR3 loop spans 14 amino acids.

This chain joins TRBV11-3 and TRBJ2-3; D remains unclear. Germline CDR1 reads SGHNT; CDR2 reads YENEEA. V was cut by 1 base and J by 5 bases, with 4 bases left in between. The CDR3 totals 12 residues. The CDR3: CASSLGKDTQYF. The CDR3, as DNA: TGTGCCAGCAGCTTAGGGAAAGATACGCAGTATTTT.

The J gene is TRBJ2-1, the V gene TRBV5-1; D is uncertain. V was clipped by 5 bases and J by 6 bases, with 6 bases between them. The germline V gene has CDR1 SGHRS and CDR2 YFSETQ. The CDR3 runs 11 residues. CDR3 sequence reads: CASSQINEQFF. As DNA, the CDR3 is TGCGCCAGCAGTCAAATCAATGAGCAGTTCTTC.

The CDR3, as DNA: TGTGCCAGCAGCGAGGGGCAGGGGGAGTGGGAGACCCAGTACTTC. Amino acid sequence: CASSEGQGEWETQYF. The chain combines TRBV9 with TRBJ2-5, with 7 bases matching TRBD1. This CDR3 is built from 15 residues. The junction had 10 bases not matched to a gene; V was cut back by 3 bases and J by 5 bases. Germline V gene lookup returns CDR1 SGDLS and CDR2 YYNGEE. The full variable domain, completed using reference TRBV9 and TRBJ2-5, is DSGVTQTPKHLITATGQRVTLRCSPRSGDLSVYWYQQSLDQGLQFLIQYYNGEERAKGNILERFSAQQFPDLHSELNLSSLELGDSALYFCASSEGQGEWETQYFGPGTRLLVL.

V is TRBV15 and J is TRBJ2-1; D remains unclear. The CDR3 is 13 amino acids. With 1 base removed from V and 11 bases from J, the gap between germline ends came to 12 bases. The germline V gene has CDR1 LNHNV and CDR2 YYDKDF (reference sequence). The CDR3 region has the DNA TGTGCCACCAGCAGAGTTGAGAGCCTTAAGCAGTTCTTC. Amino acids: CATSRVESLKQFF.

Details on this clone: Other DNA sequences in the sample encode the same CDR3. The chain joins TRBV9 to TRBJ2-1; 9 bases line up with TRBD2. Trimming removed 3 bases from V and 1 base from J; junction bases left unmatched: 2. CDR1 and CDR2 from the germline V gene are SGDLS and YYNGEE. The CDR3 is 15 amino acids. In DNA form, the CDR3 reads TGTGCCAGCAGCGCTAGCGGGAATTCCTACAATGAGCAGTTCTTC. Translated: CASSASGNSYNEQFF.

V and J are TRBV5-6 and TRBJ2-1; D gene uncertain. Germline V CDR1 and CDR2: SGHDT, YYEEEE. V was pared by 0 bases and J by 11 bases, with 9 bases between. The CDR3 loop spans 12 amino acids. CDR3 sequence (DNA): TGTGCCAGCAGCTTGGATGTGGTACAGCAGTTCTTC. This codes for CASSLDVVQQFF.

The J gene is TRBJ2-7, the V gene TRBV11-2; the D is unclear. The CDR3 extends over 15 amino acids. V lost 2 bases, J lost 0 bases, and 11 bases lay in between. Per germline, CDR1 SGHAT and CDR2 FQNNGV. Here the CDR3 DNA reads TGTGCCAGCAGCTTAAGTGCCTTACCCTCCTACGAGCAGTACTTC. Translating it yields CASSLSALPSYEQYF.

V gene TRBV7-9 combines with J gene TRBJ1-1, with D possibly being TRBD1 (6 bases). Germline values: CDR1 SEHNR, CDR2 FQNEAQ (reference sequence). V was clipped by 3 bases and J by 7 bases, with 15 bases between them. The CDR3 loop spans 14 amino acids. The CDR3 DNA reads TGTGCCAGCAGCTTTCCTACCGCGACAGGTGAAGCTTTCTTT. It yields the protein CASSFPTATGEAFF.

About this clone itself: Other DNA sequences in the sample encode the same CDR3. The V call is TRBV29-1, the J call TRBJ2-7, with TRBD2 as a possible D gene (5 bases). The CDR3 is 11 residues long. V dropped 6 bases and J dropped 7 bases, with 13 bases sitting between them. CDR1 is SQVTM, CDR2 ANQGSEA, per germline. The CDR3 DNA reads TGCAGCGTCGCACCAGGAGGTGAGCAGTACTTC. Translating it yields CSVAPGGEQYF.

The genes are TRBV7-9 and TRBJ2-7, with 7 bases fitting TRBD1. The CDR3 spans 16 residues. With V trimmed by 6 bases and J by 4 bases, 15 bases remained unmatched. Germline CDR1 reads SEHNR; CDR2 reads FQNEAQ (reference sequence). This CDR3 reads CASSRQGTSSIYEQYF. DNA for the CDR3: TGTGCCAGCAGTCGACAGGGTACCTCCTCCATATACGAGCAGTACTTC.

The rearrangement uses TRBV7-2 and TRBJ2-2; 7 bases line up with TRBD2. The CDR3 runs to 16 residues. V shed 3 bases, J shed 7 bases, and the junction held 11 bases outside the gene matches. The V gene's germline CDR1 is SGHTA and CDR2 FQGNSA. CDR3 in amino acids: CASSLMGGRAFGELFF. DNA for the CDR3: TGTGCCAGCAGCTTGATGGGAGGGAGGGCCTTCGGGGAGCTGTTTTTT.

The CDR3 sequence: CASSRWTYNQETQYF. CDR3 coding DNA: TGTGCCAGCAGCCGTTGGACTTATAACCAAGAGACCCAGTACTTC. The rearrangement joins TRBV7-9 to TRBJ2-5; D possibly corresponds to TRBD2 (5 bases). Germline V gives CDR1 SEHNR, CDR2 FQNEAQ (reference sequence). V was clipped by 5 bases and J by 0 bases, with 13 bases between them. CDR3 length equals 15 residues. Full variable domain (remainder filled in from reference TRBV7-9 and TRBJ2-5): DTGVSQNPRHKITKRGQNVTFRCDPISEHNRLYWYRQTLGQGPEFLTYFQNEAQLEKSRLLSDRFSAERPKGSFSTLEIQRTEQGDSAMYLCASSRWTYNQETQYFGPGTRLLVL.

This chain joins TRBV29-1 and TRBJ2-7; D unresolved. The V end was cut by 4 bases, the J end by 0 bases, with 16 bases between. In germline, CDR1 is SQVTM, CDR2 ANQGSEA. The CDR3 extends over 15 amino acids. CDR3 in amino acids: CSVAPRELSSYEQYF. The CDR3 nucleotides read TGCAGCGTTGCCCCGCGTGAGTTAAGCTCCTACGAGCAGTACTTC.

With respect to this clone: The same CDR3 also results from other DNA sequences found in this sample. The CDR3 region is CASSSLSGANVLTF. In nucleotides, the CDR3 is TGTGCCAGTAGTTCGCTCTCTGGGGCCAACGTCCTGACTTTC. The chain carries TRBV19 and TRBJ2-6; no reliable D call. Trimming cost V 5 bases and J 0 bases, with 5 bases left between them. Germline loops: CDR1 LNHDA, CDR2 SQIVND (reference sequence). This CDR3 is 14 amino acids long.

This rearrangement joins TRBV15 to TRBJ2-3, with 8 bases fitting TRBD2. The CDR3 loop spans 18 amino acids. Unmatched junction bases numbered 12, after V lost 1 base and J lost 3 bases. Germline V gives CDR1 LNHNV, CDR2 YYDKDF (reference sequence). The DNA of the CDR3 is TGTGCCACCAGCAGAGCAAAACGGGGGGGAGTTATGACAGATACGCAGTATTTT. As protein: CATSRAKRGGVMTDTQYF.